This is a list of T cell receptor beta chains from one sample in a study of molecular identifiers for immune sequencing clone quantification. TCRdb reanalysed the PCR reads using MiXCR and keeps one entry per CDR3 protein. The sample has hundreds of thousands of distinct CDR3 sequences, less than 30% seen once. The specimen sequenced was naive CD8+ T cells from blood, with Jurkat cell RNA spiked in. The receptors stem from a human donor in good health. Some libraries in this study had Jurkat cell RNA spiked in. The CDR3 runs from the conserved cysteine through the conserved F or W. Fields, in order: CDR3 DNA, CDR3 protein, V gene, clone size, J gene, D gene. The D gene is left open where the match is weak. Clone sizes are given selectively: once, few, many, or a class where the clone is expanded.

TGTGCCAGCAGCCCGCCACCGGGACTAGGAAGCCTGGGGGAGCTGTTTTTT	CASSPPPGLGSLGELFF	TRBV7-3	.	TRBJ2-2	TRBD2
TGTGCCAGCAGTTACGGGGGGGGAGGCACTGAAGCTTTCTTT	CASSYGGGGTEAFF	TRBV6-5	many	TRBJ1-1	.
TGTGCCAGCAGCTTATTAGCGGGGCAACCCGGGACAAATGAGCAGTTCTTC	CASSLLAGQPGTNEQFF	TRBV7-2	many	TRBJ2-1	TRBD2
TGCAGTGCTAGGAGGAAGGGTAGCGGGAGGTACGAGCAGTACTTC	CSARRKGSGRYEQYF	TRBV20-1	few	TRBJ2-7	TRBD2
TGTGCCACCAGTGATTTGGTCCAGGGTACGCAGTATTTT	CATSDLVQGTQYF	TRBV24-1	few	TRBJ2-3	.
TGTGCCAGCGGCTACAGGGAAAGCAATCAGCCCCAGCATTTT	CASGYRESNQPQHF	TRBV28	many	TRBJ1-5	.
TGCAGCTGGGGGTTCGGAGAGACCCAGTACTTC	CSWGFGETQYF	TRBV29-1	many	TRBJ2-5	.
TGTGCCAGCAGCGTAGAAAGGGCTGGGACTGGAAACACCATATATTTT	CASSVERAGTGNTIYF	TRBV9	.	TRBJ1-3	.
TGTGCCAGCAGCTTAGAAGGGTTCCCGGGAGAGCAGTACTTC	CASSLEGFPGEQYF	TRBV7-6	.	TRBJ2-7	.
TGTGCCAGCAGCTACCTTGGACGGAGCCAAGAGACCCAGTACTTC	CASSYLGRSQETQYF	TRBV6-2/TRBV6-3	few	TRBJ2-5	.
TGTGCCAGCAGCAGCCCCGCCTTCCCCCTCCCCTTT	CASSSPAFPLPF	TRBV7-9	.	TRBJ1-6	.
TGTGCCAGCAGCACGCGCGGGACAGAGAACACCGGGGAGCTGTTTTTT	CASSTRGTENTGELFF	TRBV7-9	.	TRBJ2-2	.
TGTGCCGGCAGTGAAACAGTAGGGTCGTACGAGCAGTACTTC	CAGSETVGSYEQYF	TRBV6-1	.	TRBJ2-7	.
TGTGCCTGGAGTGTACTTAATGAAGCTTTCTTT	CAWSVLNEAFF	TRBV30	few	TRBJ1-1	.
TGCAGTGCTAGAGATCATCCCGGCCGGGAGTTCTTC	CSARDHPGREFF	TRBV20-1	.	TRBJ2-1	.
TGTGCCAGCAGTTTGGACAGCGGGAGCAAGCGTGAGCAGTACTTC	CASSLDSGSKREQYF	TRBV7-9	few	TRBJ2-7	TRBD2
TGCGCCAGCAGCTTGGGCAGGTTGCGAGATGAAGCTTTCTTT	CASSLGRLRDEAFF	TRBV5-1	once	TRBJ1-1	.
TGTGCCAGCAGTCCCTATTTGGGACTGGATCAGCCCCAGCATTTT	CASSPYLGLDQPQHF	TRBV6-5	few	TRBJ1-5	.
TGTGCCAGCAGCCAAGCCTCCGGGGAGACCCAGTACTTC	CASSQASGETQYF	TRBV3-1	few	TRBJ2-5	.
TGTGCCAGCAGTCACACTAGCGGGAGGGGCATTCAGTACTTC	CASSHTSGRGIQYF	TRBV12-3/TRBV12-4	few	TRBJ2-4	TRBD2
TGCGCCAGCAGCCAAAAAGGGACGGGACAGGACTCCTACGAGCAGTACTTC	CASSQKGTGQDSYEQYF	TRBV4-1	.	TRBJ2-7	TRBD1
TGCAGTGCTAGATCCGGCAGTTCCTACGAGCAGTACTTC	CSARSGSSYEQYF	TRBV20-1	many	TRBJ2-7	.
TGCAGTGCTAGACAGGGCCGCGGCAATCAGCCCCAGCATTTT	CSARQGRGNQPQHF	TRBV20-1	many	TRBJ1-5	.
TGTGCCAGCAGTCCGGTACTAGGGCTCGGGAATGAGCAGTTCTTC	CASSPVLGLGNEQFF	TRBV6-5	.	TRBJ2-1	.
TGTGCCAGCAGCTTGTATGGGGGATTTAACACTGAAGCTTTCTTT	CASSLYGGFNTEAFF	TRBV5-8	few	TRBJ1-1	.
TGCGCCAGCAGCCAAGGGCGGGTCACGGCCCAATATGAGCAGTTCTTC	CASSQGRVTAQYEQFF	TRBV4-3	.	TRBJ2-1	.